The T cell receptor (beta chain) described here comes from a study of T cell responses to AZD1222 COVID-19 vaccine. Whole-study findings and limits: Among spike-specific TCRs, nearly half reportedly target unmutated variant regions.

The data were produced by immunoSEQ multiplex PCR, yet TCRdb's version contains in-frame clones alone and is incomplete. The sample yields 80,000 to 90,000 clones, roughly 90% seen once. This CDR3 spans 13 amino acids. V shed 4 bases, J shed 7 bases, and the junction held 4 bases outside the gene matches. From germline, CDR1 is MGHDK and CDR2 SYGVNS. About this clone itself: Its specificity is not known.

Sequencing was performed on peripheral blood, taken on day 0 of AZD1222 vaccination. This receptor was identified in an adult in good health. The chain links TRBV25-1 to TRBJ2-7; 10 bases map to TRBD1. The DNA of the CDR3 is TGTGCCAGCAGTGGGGACAGGGGTCTTGAGCAGTACTTC. It specifies CASSGDRGLEQYF.